Listed below are T cell receptor beta chains from one sample, sequenced in a study of blood T cells in healthy people across ages. TCRdb itself ran the 5' RACE reads through MiXCR, one entry per CDR3 protein. The sample carries around 990,000 distinct CDR3 sequences, 35% to 40% recorded once. The sample consisted of blood. The receptors here all came from a man in his late teens or twenties in good health. CDR3s include the opening cysteine and the closing phenylalanine or tryptophan. A D gene is named only where the DNA matches it firmly. Only some rows state a clone size, as once, few, many or a class for expanded clones.

d_call clone_size j_call v_call cdr3_nt cdr3_aa
TRBD1 - TRBJ2-2 TRBV2 TGTGCCAGCAGTGAAAAGGGGGCCCGTGTCACCGGGGAGCTGTTTTTT CASSEKGARVTGELFF
TRBD1 - TRBJ1-5 TRBV12-3/TRBV12-4 TGTGCCAGCAGTTCCGGGACAGGGCCCTATAGCAATCAGCCCCAGCATTTT CASSSGTGPYSNQPQHF
- many TRBJ2-3 TRBV4-2 TGTGCCAGCAGCCCACCCGGCCAGCGGGATACGCAGTATTTT CASSPPGQRDTQYF
TRBD2 - TRBJ2-1 TRBV5-1 TGCGCCAGCAGCCAGACTAGCGGGGGGGGTACCTACAATGAGAAGTTCTTC CASSQTSGGGTYNEKFF
TRBD1 few TRBJ1-2 TRBV6-5 TGTGCCAGCAGTCGCCAACCCGGGACAGAAGAATATGGCTACACCTTC CASSRQPGTEEYGYTF
- - TRBJ1-1 TRBV20-1 TGCAGTGCTAGAGATTCCGCCCGGCCTGAAGCTTTCTTT CSARDSARPEAFF
- - TRBJ2-3 TRBV11-3 TGTGCCAGCAGCAAAATGAATACCGATACGCAGTATTTT CASSKMNTDTQYF
- - TRBJ2-7 TRBV4-3 TGCGCCAGCAGCCAAGATCGTAGGCGCGGGGATGAGCAGTACTTC CASSQDRRRGDEQYF
- few TRBJ2-1 TRBV11-1 TGTGCCAGCAGCTTAGTATGGGGGTATGAGCAGTTCTTC CASSLVWGYEQFF
TRBD1 - TRBJ1-2 TRBV2 TGTGCCAGCACCGGACAGGGGGTAAAAGCTAACTATGGCTACACCTTC CASTGQGVKANYGYTF
TRBD2 - TRBJ2-5 TRBV7-2 TGTGCCAGCAGCTTACTTAGCGGGGGGAGTGGGGATGAGCAGTACTTC CASSLLSGGSGDEQYF
TRBD2 - TRBJ2-3 TRBV20-1 TGCAGTGCCGTTAATCTAGCGGGGGAGTTGCCAGATACGCAGTATTTT CSAVNLAGELPDTQYF
- - TRBJ2-3 TRBV19 TGTGCCAGTAGTATTAGGGTAATTGCAGATACGCAGTATTTT CASSIRVIADTQYF
TRBD2 - TRBJ2-1 TRBV6-2/TRBV6-3 TGTGCCAGCAGTTATGCTAGCGGGGGGGCAAGCAGGAGTACGAAGTTCTTC CASSYASGGASRSTKFF
- - TRBJ1-5 TRBV12-3/TRBV12-4 TGTGCCAGCAGTTACGGCCAGCGGCAGCCCCAGCATTTT CASSYGQRQPQHF
TRBD1 few TRBJ2-2 TRBV9 TGTGCCAGCAGCAACAGGGGGCAAACCGGGGAGCTGTTTTTT CASSNRGQTGELFF
- - TRBJ2-7 TRBV20-1 TGCAGTGCTAGAGATATCGACGCCACCTACGAGCAGTACTTC CSARDIDATYEQYF
- - TRBJ1-6 TRBV7-2 TGTGCCAGCCTGGACTTCCATAATTCACCCCTCCACTTT CASLDFHNSPLHF
- - TRBJ2-1 TRBV11-2 TGTGCCAGCAGCTTAGGCTGGACTGGAAGGAACAATGAGCAGTTCTTC CASSLGWTGRNNEQFF
TRBD1 once TRBJ2-7 TRBV6-2/TRBV6-3 TGTGCCAGCAGTTCCCGGGACAGGGGAAGCTCCTACAAGCAGTACTTC CASSSRDRGSSYKQYF
- - TRBJ1-2 TRBV12-3/TRBV12-4 TGTGCCAGCAGTTACGACAATAACTATGGCTACACCTTC CASSYDNNYGYTF
- many TRBJ2-5 TRBV20-1 TGCAGTGCTAGTCCAGAGGAGACCCAGTACTTC CSASPEETQYF
- - TRBJ1-4 TRBV6-6 TGTGCCAGCACGACCTCCGGGAGCTTAAAGACTAATGAAAAACTGTTTTTT CASTTSGSLKTNEKLFF
TRBD1 - TRBJ1-2 TRBV12-3/TRBV12-4 TGTGCCAGCAGTTTGGACAGGGACTCGAAGTGTGGCTACACCTTC CASSLDRDSKCGYTF
- - TRBJ2-3 TRBV5-1 TGCGCCAGCAGTTATACTAGCACAGATACGCAGTATTTT CASSYTSTDTQYF
- - TRBJ2-7 TRBV5-1 TGCGCCAGCAGCTTAGGGACGGGGCCACCCTCTACCTACAATGAGCAGTACTTC CASSLGTGPPSTYNEQYF
- - TRBJ2-1 TRBV5-1 TGCGCCAGCAGCTTGGGCTGGGTAGTTGGGTCCTACAATGAGCAGTTCTTC CASSLGWVVGSYNEQFF
- many TRBJ1-6 TRBV10-3 TGTGCCATCAGCGCGGGACCCTGGGAGCCCCTCCACTTT CAISAGPWEPLHF
- - TRBJ1-6 TRBV7-2 TGTGCCAGCAGCTCCACAGGTTCCCATTCACCCCTCCACTTT CASSSTGSHSPLHF
- - TRBJ1-5 TRBV20-1 TGCAGTGTTAGCCCCGTAGGGCTCGGCAATCAGCCCCAGCATTTT CSVSPVGLGNQPQHF
- - TRBJ1-2 TRBV5-4 TGTGCCAGCAGCTGGTCCCAGGGGTTGACTGGCTACACCTTC CASSWSQGLTGYTF
TRBD1 - TRBJ1-5 TRBV2 TGTGCCAGCAGTGAATTTGGACAGGGTATGGATCAGCCCCAGCATTTT CASSEFGQGMDQPQHF
- few TRBJ2-3 TRBV20-1 TGCAGTGCCACGGGCCCTAGCACAGATACGCAGTATTTT CSATGPSTDTQYF
- - TRBJ2-1 TRBV5-1 TGCGCCAGCAGCTTGGATGTTAGCGGCAATGAGCAGTTCTTC CASSLDVSGNEQFF
- - TRBJ1-1 TRBV6-2/TRBV6-3 TGTGCCAGCAGTACCGGACAGAGAGGGGAAGCTTTCTTT CASSTGQRGEAFF